This record covers a single TCR beta chain. This clone occurred a few times. It has no known antigen specificity. Base qualities are missing; no much larger clone stands one base away. The data stem from a study of blood T cell repertoires in COVID-19 (dated by TCRdb to 2020 to 2022). Regarding the complete study: Collaborator samples came from the United States, Italy and Spain and covered acute and convalescent phases of COVID-19. Where available, HLA class I and class II types were obtained from metadata supplied by the sample provider rather than from assay-based typing. Deeply sampled blood TCRbeta repertoires from subjects exposed to, actively infected with, or recovered from COVID-19 were included in the dataset. The repertoires were released in a freely available public database intended as a resource for research on the immune response to SARS-CoV-2. The samples were drawn from two sources: the first 160 participants of the ongoing ImmuneRACE study, and 1,200 or so subjects contributed by 6 global collaborators. The sample metadata nearly always contained a de-identified subject ID, COVID-19 status, age in years and sex. The prospective study material was composed of cDNA or gDNA derived from T cells, B-cell-depleted T cells, or PBMCs. Summary of the overall study and its limitations: How much clinical and demographic metadata was included differed by source and by participant, and the metadata was provided uncurated.

One collaborating source in Seattle enrolled patients during active infection and followed them longitudinally through the course of disease. The collaborating institutions used their own protocols to collect whole blood in K2EDTA tubes. For TCRbeta analysis, collaborator samples were shipped as frozen whole blood, as isolated PBMCs, or as DNA extracted from either sample type. TCRbeta CDR3 regions were amplified from genomic DNA by means of the immunoSEQ Assay, a bias-controlled multiplex PCR. For the original study's pipeline: Within the assay, amplification of reference gene primers was used to estimate how many nucleated cells each sample contained. To quantify the absolute abundance of each unique TCRbeta CDR3 rearrangement, sequence reads were collapsed and filtered. For each sample, productive Simpson clonality was calculated by taking the square root of Simpson's diversity index across productive rearrangements. TCRdb's version of the immuneACCESS table is confined to in-frame rearrangements and falls short of the full clone set. An unresolved V gene accounts for under half of the shortfall where checked; the remainder is of unknown origin. V, J and clone size are taken as reported in that table, and D and trimming were inferred from the DNA itself. The sample table contains 350,000 to 450,000 clones; only one count was recorded for about 89% of them. About 2.3% of the sample rests with the top ten.

The germline V gene (reference sequence) gives CDR1 as LNHDA and CDR2 as SQIVND. Trimming accounts for 9 bases at V and 6 bases at J, while the number of junction bases matched to no gene is 5. Spanning cysteine to phenylalanine, the CDR3 consists of 13 amino acids. Only CDR3 DNA remains: 39 bases, in frame from the first base. This TCR came from an older woman with COVID-19, enrolled during active disease. The chain is encoded by TRBV19 joined to TRBJ1-5, with TRBD1 matching 10 junction bases. Sequenced sample: peripheral blood. The bases read TGTGCCAGCCGGGACAGGGGAGGTCAGCCCCAGCATTTT. It translates as CASRDRGGQPQHF. Joined to the reference TRBV19 and TRBJ1-5 proteins, this CDR3 gives the full variable domain: DGGITQSPKYLFRKEGQNVTLSCEQNLNHDAMYWYRQDPGQGLRLIYYSQIVNDFQKGDIAEGYSVSREKKESFPLTVTSAQKNPTAFYLCASRDRGGQPQHFGDGTRLSIL.